The T cell receptor (beta chain) under discussion was sequenced for a study of shared clonotypes between healthy human individuals. The protocol was immunoSEQ multiplex PCR, while the TCRdb copy is restricted to in-frame clones and leaves out a portion. The repertoire holds some 690,000 clones, with less than 95% as singletons. Regarding the study as a whole: Generation probability values for non-shared clonotypes were lower than those for clonotypes shared by all four donors.

Remarks on this clone: Its target is unknown.

The specimen sequenced was memory CD8+ T cells from PBMCs. As for subset: CD45RO+ cells pooled with CCR7-negative TemRA cells. The source is a young man in good health. Some clones in this sample may be carry-over from other donors' samples.

The chain's CDR3 is CATSRVGDVMRNEQFF. The DNA for the CDR3 is TGTGCCACCAGCAGAGTGGGGGACGTAATGCGGAATGAGCAGTTCTTC. This sequence joins TRBV15 and TRBJ2-1, with D perhaps being TRBD1 or TRBD2 (5 bases each). Germline values: CDR1 LNHNV, CDR2 YYDKDF (reference sequence). CDR3 size: 16 residues. The V gene lost 1 base and the J gene lost 7 bases, with 17 bases spanning the gap.